A selection of T cell receptor beta chains follows, all from one sample in a study of blood T cell repertoires in COVID-19. Clones were read by immunoSEQ multiplex PCR, and TCRdb kept only the in-frame ones, dropping some. Of under 200,000 clones listed, 90% were seen once; the top ten hold 0.5% to 0.6%. Sequencing used peripheral blood. All receptors come from a man in his fifties with acute or convalescent COVID-19. CDR3s include the opening cysteine and the closing phenylalanine or tryptophan.

j_gene	v_gene	CDR3aa
TRBJ2-1	TRBV28	CASRTAGVGYNEQFF
TRBJ1-6	TRBV7-3	CASSLVGGDNSPLHF
TRBJ2-7	TRBV28	CASSSLAGLNEQYF
TRBJ2-7	TRBV28	CASSRDMGLASEQYF
TRBJ1-6	TRBV9	CASSVSRGSSPLHF
TRBJ2-3	TRBV6-6	CASSYQRGVGTDTQYF
TRBJ1-2	TRBV19	CASSIVRGNYGYTF
TRBJ2-4	TRBV28	CASRQGYIQYF
TRBJ1-5	TRBV27	CASSLGQGSNQPQHF
TRBJ1-2	TRBV19	CASSTFTGDYYGYTF
TRBJ2-3	TRBV24-1	CATSDLPAPSGGPDTQYF
TRBJ1-2	TRBV7-9	CASSRSPSTAPDYGYTF
TRBJ2-2	TRBV5-6	CASSRRGSGGTGELFF
TRBJ2-5	TRBV6-2/TRBV6-3	CASSWAREETQYF
TRBJ1-2	TRBV12-3/TRBV12-4	CASSSDREGYTF
TRBJ1-2	TRBV3-1/TRBV3-2	CASSPRDRGYTF
TRBJ1-6	TRBV6-2/TRBV6-3	CASSDEGYNSPLHF
TRBJ2-3	TRBV2	CASSEGGARDTQYF
TRBJ2-2	TRBV13	CASSLQGGANTGELFF
TRBJ2-1	TRBV11-2	CASSLSVSGSSYNEQFF
TRBJ1-5	TRBV18	CASSQTGIGTQHF
TRBJ2-3	TRBV15	CATSNRDRGTDTQYF
TRBJ2-7	TRBV28	CASSQYWGQGSYEQYF
TRBJ2-2	TRBV28	CASSPPRGGAGELFF
TRBJ1-5	TRBV6-2/TRBV6-3	CASSPLGQGGRQPQHF
TRBJ1-5	TRBV9	CASSVGWGGNQPQHF
TRBJ1-1	TRBV7-9	CASSLGSAGGTEAFF
TRBJ2-7	TRBV24-1	CATSDSATYEQYF
TRBJ1-3	TRBV5-1	CASRTGGLDTIYF